This T cell receptor (beta chain) was profiled in a study of vaccination effects on CD4 cells after COVID-19. As to this clone: Its antigen is still unknown.

Following culture for around 10 days, CD4+ T cells were isolated. The person was diagnosed with PCR-confirmed SARS-CoV-2 infection between March and December 2020. Sequenced by immunoSEQ multiplex PCR; TCRdb stores in-frame clones only, minus some. The table shows around 50,000 clones, with about 70% occurring only once. Study observations and caveats: The study found that post-vaccine spike-reactive clones in convalescents were mainly new vaccine-induced clones. Infection-derived and vaccine-derived clones contracted markedly late after vaccination. Only a few convalescent patients and no early post-infection timepoints featured in the study.

Sample: CD4+ T cells from PBMCs cultured without peptide, taken before COVID-19 vaccination. This sequence originates from a human donor who had a prior SARS-CoV-2 infection.

The chain's CDR3 is CASSWREPNEQFF. DNA of the CDR3: TGTGCCAGCAGTTGGCGGGAACCCAATGAGCAGTTCTTC. The chain couples TRBV12-3 or TRBV12-4 to TRBJ2-1; D is perhaps TRBD2 (6 bases). V lost 4 bases, J lost 6 bases, and 10 bases lay in between. The CDR3 sequence is 13 residues long.